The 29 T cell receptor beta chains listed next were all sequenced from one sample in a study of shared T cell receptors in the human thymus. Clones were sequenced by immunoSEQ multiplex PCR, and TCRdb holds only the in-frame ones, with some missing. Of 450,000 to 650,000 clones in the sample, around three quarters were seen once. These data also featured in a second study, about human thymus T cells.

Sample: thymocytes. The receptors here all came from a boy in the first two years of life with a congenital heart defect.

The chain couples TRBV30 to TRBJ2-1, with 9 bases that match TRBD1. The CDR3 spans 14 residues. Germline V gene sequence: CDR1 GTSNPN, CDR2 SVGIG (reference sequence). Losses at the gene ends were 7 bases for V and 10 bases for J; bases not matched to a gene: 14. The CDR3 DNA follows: TGTGCCTTCCTAATGGACAGGGGAATCGGGGAGCAGTTCTTC. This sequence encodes CAFLMDRGIGEQFF.

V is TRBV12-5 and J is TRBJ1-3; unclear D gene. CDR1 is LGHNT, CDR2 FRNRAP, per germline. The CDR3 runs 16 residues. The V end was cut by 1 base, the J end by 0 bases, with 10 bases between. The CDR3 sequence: CASGLGKTSSGNTIYF. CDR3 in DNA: TGTGCTAGTGGTTTGGGTAAGACTAGCTCTGGAAACACCATATATTTT.

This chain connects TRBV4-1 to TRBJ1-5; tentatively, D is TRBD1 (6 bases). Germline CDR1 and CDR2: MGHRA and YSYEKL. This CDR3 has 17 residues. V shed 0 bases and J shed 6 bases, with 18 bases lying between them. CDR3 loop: CASSQDLSGRGGQPQHF. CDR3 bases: TGCGCCAGCAGCCAAGATTTGTCAGGCAGGGGTGGTCAGCCCCAGCATTTT.

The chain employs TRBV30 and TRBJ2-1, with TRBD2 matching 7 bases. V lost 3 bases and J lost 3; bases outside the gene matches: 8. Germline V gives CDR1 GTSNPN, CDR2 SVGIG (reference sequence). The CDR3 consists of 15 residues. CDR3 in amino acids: CAWSGWEGRYNEQFF. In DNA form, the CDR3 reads TGTGCCTGGAGCGGGTGGGAGGGCCGCTACAATGAGCAGTTCTTC.

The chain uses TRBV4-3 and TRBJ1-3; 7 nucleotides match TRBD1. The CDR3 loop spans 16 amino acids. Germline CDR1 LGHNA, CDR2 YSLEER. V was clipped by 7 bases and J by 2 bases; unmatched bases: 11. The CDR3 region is CASTPTDRVAGNTIYF. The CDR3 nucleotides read TGCGCCAGCACTCCGACCGACAGGGTGGCTGGAAACACCATATATTTT.

DNA for the CDR3: TGTGCCATCAGTGAAGCTAGCGGGGGTAGCTCTGGGGCCAACGTCCTGACTTTC. Protein: CAISEASGGSSGANVLTF. The chain uses TRBV10-3 and TRBJ2-6; 10 positions match TRBD2. Germline V gene lookup returns CDR1 ENHRY and CDR2 SYGVKD. The CDR3 has 18 residues. Trimming removed 3 bases from V and 0 bases from J; junction bases left unmatched: 5.

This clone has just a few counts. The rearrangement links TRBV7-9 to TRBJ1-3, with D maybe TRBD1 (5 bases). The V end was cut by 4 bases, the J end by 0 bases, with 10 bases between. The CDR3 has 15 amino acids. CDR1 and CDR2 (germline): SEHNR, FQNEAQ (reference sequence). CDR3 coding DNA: TGTGCCAGCAGCTCGGGGGGTCTCTCTGGAAACACCATATATTTT. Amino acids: CASSSGGLSGNTIYF.

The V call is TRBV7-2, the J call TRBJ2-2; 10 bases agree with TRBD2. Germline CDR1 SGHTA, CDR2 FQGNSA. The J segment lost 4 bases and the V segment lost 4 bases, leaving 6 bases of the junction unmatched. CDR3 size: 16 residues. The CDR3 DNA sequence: TGTGCCAGCAGCTCGCTAGCGGGAGTGCTCACCGGGGAGCTGTTTTTT. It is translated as CASSSLAGVLTGELFF.

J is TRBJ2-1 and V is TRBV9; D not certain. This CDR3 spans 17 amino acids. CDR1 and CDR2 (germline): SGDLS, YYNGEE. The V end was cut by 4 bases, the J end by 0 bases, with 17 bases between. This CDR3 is CASSPRQFWSSYNEQFF. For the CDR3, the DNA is TGTGCCAGCAGCCCGCGGCAATTTTGGAGCTCCTACAATGAGCAGTTCTTC.

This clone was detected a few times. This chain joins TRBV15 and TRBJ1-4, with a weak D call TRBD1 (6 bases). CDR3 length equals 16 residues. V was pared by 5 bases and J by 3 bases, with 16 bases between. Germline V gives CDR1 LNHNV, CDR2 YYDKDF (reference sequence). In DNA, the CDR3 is TGTGCCACCAGCCTCCCCGGCGGACAGTCTAATGAAAAACTGTTTTTT. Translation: CATSLPGGQSNEKLFF.

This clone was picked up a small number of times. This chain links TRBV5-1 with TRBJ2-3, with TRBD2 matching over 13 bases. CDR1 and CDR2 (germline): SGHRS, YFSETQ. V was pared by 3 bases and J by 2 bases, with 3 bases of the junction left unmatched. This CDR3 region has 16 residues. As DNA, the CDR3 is TGCGCCAGCAGCTGGGGACTAGCGGGGTCCACAGATACGCAGTATTTT. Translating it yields CASSWGLAGSTDTQYF.

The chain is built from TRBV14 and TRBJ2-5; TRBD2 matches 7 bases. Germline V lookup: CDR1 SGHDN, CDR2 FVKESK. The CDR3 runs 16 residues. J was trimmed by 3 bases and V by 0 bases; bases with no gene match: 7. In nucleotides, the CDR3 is TGTGCCAGCAGCCAAGACAGGGCGGGAGTAGAAGAGACCCAGTACTTC. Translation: CASSQDRAGVEETQYF.

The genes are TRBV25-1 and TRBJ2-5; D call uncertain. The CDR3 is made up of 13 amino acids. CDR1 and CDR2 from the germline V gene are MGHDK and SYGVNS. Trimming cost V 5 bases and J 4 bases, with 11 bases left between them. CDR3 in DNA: TGTGCCAGCAGTAACCTAGAGACAGAGACCCAGTACTTC. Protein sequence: CASSNLETETQYF.

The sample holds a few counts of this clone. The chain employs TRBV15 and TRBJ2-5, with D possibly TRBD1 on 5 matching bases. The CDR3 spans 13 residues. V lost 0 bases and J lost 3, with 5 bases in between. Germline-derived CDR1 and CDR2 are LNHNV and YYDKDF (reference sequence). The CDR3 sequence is CATSRDREETQYF. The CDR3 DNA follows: TGTGCCACCAGCAGAGACAGGGAAGAGACCCAGTACTTC.

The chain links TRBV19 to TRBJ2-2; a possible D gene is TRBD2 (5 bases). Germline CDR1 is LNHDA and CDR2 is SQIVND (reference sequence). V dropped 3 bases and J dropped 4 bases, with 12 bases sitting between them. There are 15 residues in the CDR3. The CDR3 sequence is CASSMVELATGELFF. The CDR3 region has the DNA TGTGCCAGTAGTATGGTTGAGCTAGCCACCGGGGAGCTGTTTTTT. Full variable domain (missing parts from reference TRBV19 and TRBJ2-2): DGGITQSPKYLFRKEGQNVTLSCEQNLNHDAMYWYRQDPGQGLRLIYYSQIVNDFQKGDIAEGYSVSREKKESFPLTVTSAQKNPTAFYLCASSMVELATGELFFGEGSRLTVL.

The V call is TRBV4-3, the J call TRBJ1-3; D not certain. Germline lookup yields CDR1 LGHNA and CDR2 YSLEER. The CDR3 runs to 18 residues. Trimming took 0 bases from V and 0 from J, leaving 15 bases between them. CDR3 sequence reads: CASSQEITLLLSGNTIYF. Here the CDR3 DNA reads TGCGCCAGCAGCCAAGAAATTACTCTCCTACTCTCTGGAAACACCATATATTTT.

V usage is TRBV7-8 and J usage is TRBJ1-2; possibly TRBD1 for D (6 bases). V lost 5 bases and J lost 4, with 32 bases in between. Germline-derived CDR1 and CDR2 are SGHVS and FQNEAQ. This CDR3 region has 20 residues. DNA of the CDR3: TGTGCCAGCAGCCCAACAGGCGCAAGGGAGCCAGGGGCGGTTCGCTATGGCTACACCTTC. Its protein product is CASSPTGAREPGAVRYGYTF.

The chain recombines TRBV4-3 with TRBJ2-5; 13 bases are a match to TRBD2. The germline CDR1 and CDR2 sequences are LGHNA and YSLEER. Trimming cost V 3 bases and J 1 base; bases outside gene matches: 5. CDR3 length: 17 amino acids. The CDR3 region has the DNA TGCGCCAGCAGCCACCGACTAGCGGGAGGTCGCCAAGAGACCCAGTACTTC. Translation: CASSHRLAGGRQETQYF.

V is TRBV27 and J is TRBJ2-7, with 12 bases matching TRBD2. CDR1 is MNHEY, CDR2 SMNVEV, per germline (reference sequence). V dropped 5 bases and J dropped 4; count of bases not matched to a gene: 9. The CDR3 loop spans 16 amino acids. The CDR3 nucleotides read TGTGCCAGCAGTCCCCCCGGACTAGCGGGGCCGTACGAGCAGTACTTC. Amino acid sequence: CASSPPGLAGPYEQYF.

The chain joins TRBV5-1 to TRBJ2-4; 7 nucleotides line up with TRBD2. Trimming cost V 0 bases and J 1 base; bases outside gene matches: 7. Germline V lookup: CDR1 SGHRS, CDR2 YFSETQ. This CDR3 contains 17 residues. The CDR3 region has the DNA TGCGCCAGCAGCTTGGCATGGGGAGGGGAGGCCAAAAACATTCAGTACTTC. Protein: CASSLAWGGEAKNIQYF. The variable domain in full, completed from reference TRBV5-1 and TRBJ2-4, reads KAGVTQTPRYLIKTRGQQVTLSCSPISGHRSVSWYQQTPGQGLQFLFEYFSETQRNKGNFPGRFSGRQFSNSRSEMNVSTLELGDSALYLCASSLAWGGEAKNIQYFGAGTRLSVL.

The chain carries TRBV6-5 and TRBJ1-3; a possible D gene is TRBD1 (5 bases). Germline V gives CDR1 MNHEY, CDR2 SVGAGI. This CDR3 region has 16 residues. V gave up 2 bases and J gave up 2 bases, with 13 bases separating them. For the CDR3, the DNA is TGTGCCAGCAGTTACGAATGGGGGGGTACTGGAAACACCATATATTTT. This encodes CASSYEWGGTGNTIYF.

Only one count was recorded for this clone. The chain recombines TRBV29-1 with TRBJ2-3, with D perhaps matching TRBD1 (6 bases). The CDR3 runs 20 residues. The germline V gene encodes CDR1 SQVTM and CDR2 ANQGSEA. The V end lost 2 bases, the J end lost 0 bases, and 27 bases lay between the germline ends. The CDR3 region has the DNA TGCAGCGTTGAAACCCCCGGGACACCTAATCACACCGAGAGCACAGATACGCAGTATTTT. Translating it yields CSVETPGTPNHTESTDTQYF.

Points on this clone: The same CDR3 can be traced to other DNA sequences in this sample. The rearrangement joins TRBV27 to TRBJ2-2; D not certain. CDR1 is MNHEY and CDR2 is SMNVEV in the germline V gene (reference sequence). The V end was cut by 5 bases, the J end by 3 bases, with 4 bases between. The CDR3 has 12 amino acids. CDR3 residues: CASSPYTGELFF. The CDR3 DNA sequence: TGTGCCAGCAGTCCATACACCGGGGAGCTGTTTTTT.

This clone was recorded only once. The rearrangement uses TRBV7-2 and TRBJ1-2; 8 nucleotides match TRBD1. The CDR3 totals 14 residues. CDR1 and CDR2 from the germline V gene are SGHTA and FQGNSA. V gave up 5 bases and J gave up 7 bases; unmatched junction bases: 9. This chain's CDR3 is CASSRTGKGSGYTF. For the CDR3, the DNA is TGTGCCAGCAGCAGGACAGGGAAGGGCTCTGGCTACACCTTC. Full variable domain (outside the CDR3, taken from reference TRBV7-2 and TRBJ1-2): GAGVSQSPSNKVTEKGKDVELRCDPISGHTALYWYRQSLGQGLEFLIYFQGNSAPDKSGLPSDRFSAERTGGSVSTLTIQRTQQEDSAVYLCASSRTGKGSGYTFGSGTRLTVV.

CDR3 protein: CAGGQGACSGANVLTF. The DNA for the CDR3 is TGTGCCGGCGGACAGGGGGCCTGCTCTGGGGCCAACGTCCTGACTTTC. V is TRBV7-9 and J is TRBJ2-6; 11 bases agree with TRBD1. This CDR3 region has 16 residues. The germline V gene encodes CDR1 SEHNR and CDR2 FQNEAQ (reference sequence). The V and J ends lost 11 bases and 0 bases, in that order; junction bases with no gene match: 6.

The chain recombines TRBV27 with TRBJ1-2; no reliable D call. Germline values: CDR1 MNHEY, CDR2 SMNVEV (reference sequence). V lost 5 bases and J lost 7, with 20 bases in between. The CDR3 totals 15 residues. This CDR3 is CASSTNSGSMGGYTF. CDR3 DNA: TGTGCCAGCAGTACCAACAGTGGATCAATGGGTGGCTACACCTTC.

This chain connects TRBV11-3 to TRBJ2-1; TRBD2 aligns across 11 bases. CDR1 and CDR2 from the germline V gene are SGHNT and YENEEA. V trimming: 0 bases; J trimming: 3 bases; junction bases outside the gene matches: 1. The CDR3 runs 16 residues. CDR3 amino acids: CASSLDSGRVYNEQFF. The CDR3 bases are TGTGCCAGCAGCTTAGATAGCGGGAGGGTCTACAATGAGCAGTTCTTC.

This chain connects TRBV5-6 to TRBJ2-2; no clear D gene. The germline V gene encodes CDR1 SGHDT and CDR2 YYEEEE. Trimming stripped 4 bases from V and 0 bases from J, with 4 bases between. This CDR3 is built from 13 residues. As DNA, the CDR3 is TGTGCCAGCAGCCCCTCGAACACCGGGGAGCTGTTTTTT. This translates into CASSPSNTGELFF.

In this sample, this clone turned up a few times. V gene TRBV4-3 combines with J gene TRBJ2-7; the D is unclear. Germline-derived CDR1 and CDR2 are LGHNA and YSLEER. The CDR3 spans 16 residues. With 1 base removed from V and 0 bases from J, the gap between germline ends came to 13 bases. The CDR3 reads CASSQGVPSSSYEQYF. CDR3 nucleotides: TGCGCCAGCAGCCAAGGTGTGCCATCCAGCTCCTACGAGCAGTACTTC.